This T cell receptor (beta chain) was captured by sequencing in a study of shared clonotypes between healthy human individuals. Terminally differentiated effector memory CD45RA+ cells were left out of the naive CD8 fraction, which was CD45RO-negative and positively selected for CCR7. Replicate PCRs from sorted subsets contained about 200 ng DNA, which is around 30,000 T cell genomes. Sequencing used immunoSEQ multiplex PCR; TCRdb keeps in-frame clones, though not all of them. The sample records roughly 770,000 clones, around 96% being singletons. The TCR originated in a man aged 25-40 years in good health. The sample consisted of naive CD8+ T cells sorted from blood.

The CDR3 DNA reads TGTGCCAGCAGTCGGGACAGTTACAACTATGGCTACACCTTC. Translated: CASSRDSYNYGYTF. This chain uses TRBV27 with TRBJ1-2; TRBD1 agrees at 7 bases. V was pared by 5 bases and J by 2 bases, with 5 bases of the junction left unmatched. CDR1 MNHEY and CDR2 SMNVEV come from the germline V gene (reference sequence). This CDR3 comprises 14 residues.